This T cell receptor beta chain was sequenced for a study of blood T cells in healthy people across ages. Germline V CDR1 and CDR2: DFQATT, SNEGSKA (reference sequence). V lost 5 bases to trimming and J lost 8 bases; unmatched junction nucleotides: 5. CDR3 length: 12 amino acids. A J-beta primer mix and a sample-barcoded 5' primer were used in a second PCR of about 6 to 12 cycles. Each CDR3 protein is one row after TCRdb ran MiXCR on the 5' RACE reads. The data show about 1 million distinct CDR3 sequences, 45% seen once. Sample: blood. The chain has TRBV20-1 and TRBJ1-2, with 10 bases fitting TRBD1. The sequence was obtained from a woman in her sixties in good health. The CDR3 sequence is CSADRTGGGYTF. The CDR3 DNA is TGCAGTGCTGATCGGACAGGGGGAGGCTACACCTTC.